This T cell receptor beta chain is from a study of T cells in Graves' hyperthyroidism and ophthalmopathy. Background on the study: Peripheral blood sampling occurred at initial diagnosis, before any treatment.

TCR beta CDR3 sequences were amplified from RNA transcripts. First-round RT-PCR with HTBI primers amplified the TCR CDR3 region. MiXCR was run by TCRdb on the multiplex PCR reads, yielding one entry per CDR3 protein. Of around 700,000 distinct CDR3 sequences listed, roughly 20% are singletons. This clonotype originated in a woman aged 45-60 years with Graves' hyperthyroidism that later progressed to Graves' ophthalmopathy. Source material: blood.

For the CDR3, the DNA is TGCAGTGCCCGGGACGTCGATGAGGGGGACACCGGGGAGCTGTTTTTT. Its protein product is CSARDVDEGDTGELFF. The chain employs TRBV20-1 and TRBJ2-2, with a weak D call TRBD1 (6 bases). Germline V gene lookup returns CDR1 DFQATT and CDR2 SNEGSKA (reference sequence). The CDR3 is 16 residues long. Trimming took off 6 bases at V and 3 bases at J, with 20 bases between the two ends.